This T cell receptor (beta chain) was found in a study of chemoradiotherapy in HPV16-positive cancers. The overall study: Candidate HPV-specific clones and shared TCR motifs came from two HPV16-positive patients.

Regarding the study as a whole: Only a couple of HPV16-positive patients supplied the functional HPV-specificity definition. During treatment, candidate HPV-specific clones and E7-related motifs expanded in tumor. For HPV16-positive patients, expanding HPV-responsive T cells associated with longer recurrence-free survival.

Trimming removed 6 bases from V and 6 bases from J; junction bases left unmatched: 3. CDR1 is SQVTM and CDR2 is ANQGSEA in the germline V gene. The CDR3 contains 11 residues. This clone has just one count. Its target is not known. Sequenced by immunoSEQ multiplex PCR; TCRdb stores in-frame clones only, minus some. The table shows 12,000 or so clones, with approximately 85% occurring only once. This TCR came from a human donor with HPV-associated anogenital cancer. The sample was acquired from a patient who underwent chemoradiotherapy. The chain carries TRBV29-1 and TRBJ2-7, with 9 bases fitting TRBD1. The CDR3 spells CSVGQGPEQYF. Written as DNA, the CDR3 is TGCAGCGTAGGACAGGGGCCCGAGCAGTACTTC.